Here is one TCR beta chain with its context. The antigen is unknown. The protocol was immunoSEQ multiplex PCR, while the TCRdb copy is restricted to in-frame clones and leaves out a portion. The table has almost 55,000 clones, 84% seen once. The CDR3 contains 15 residues. Germline CDR1 reads LNHDA; CDR2 reads SQIVND (reference sequence). V lost 2 bases to trimming and J lost 3 bases; unmatched junction nucleotides: 3. This entry is derived from a study of T cell responses to AZD1222 COVID-19 vaccine. Overall study findings and caveats: Receipt of two AZD1222 doses was followed by a rise in Spike-specific TCR breadth and depth. AZD1222 recipients seropositive at baseline numbered only six or seven.

Sequenced here: peripheral blood, sampled on day 0 of AZD1222 vaccination. The clonotype was recovered from an adult in good health. The chain links TRBV19 to TRBJ2-7, with 11 bases matching TRBD1. CDR3 in amino acids: CASSIKGTGGYEQYF. The DNA of the CDR3 is TGTGCCAGTAGTATAAAAGGGACAGGGGGCTACGAGCAGTACTTC.